Shown below are 15 T cell receptor beta chains from a single sample sequenced in a study of T cells after yellow fever vaccination. TCRdb ran MiXCR on the 5' RACE reads and lists one entry per CDR3 protein. The sample lists roughly 330,000 distinct CDR3 sequences, about 6.9% occurring once. The sample here was PBMCs, taken more than 40 days after the first yellow fever vaccination. These receptors were taken from a man between 18 and 35 years old who received the YFV17D yellow fever vaccine.

This clonotype appeared a few times. This chain connects TRBV5-1 to TRBJ2-5, with no clear D. Germline loops: CDR1 SGHRS, CDR2 YFSETQ. The CDR3 covers 15 residues. The V end was cut by 0 bases, the J end by 5 bases, with 14 bases between. The CDR3 sequence: CASSLAIPTRETQYF. The CDR3 region has the DNA TGCGCCAGCAGCTTGGCAATACCTACGAGGGAGACCCAGTACTTC.

This clonotype has only a few counts. The chain is built from TRBV7-2 and TRBJ2-3; D is perhaps TRBD2 (6 bases). Germline V gene sequence: CDR1 SGHTA, CDR2 FQGNSA. The CDR3 covers 14 residues. Trimming shortened V by 4 bases and J by 6 bases, and 14 bases separated the two germline ends. This CDR3 is CASSSTRGPDTQYF. The CDR3 DNA sequence: TGTGCCAGCAGCTCGACGCGGGGTCCGGATACGCAGTATTTT.

This clonotype was recorded a few times. The CDR3 region is CASSQEGTSGDTGETQYF. The CDR3 DNA is TGTGCCAGCAGCCAAGAAGGTACTAGCGGGGACACCGGAGAGACCCAGTACTTC. This sequence joins TRBV4-2 and TRBJ2-5; 10 bases map to TRBD2. CDR1 LGHNA and CDR2 YNFKEQ come from the germline V gene. The ends lost 0 bases at V and 4 bases at J; junction bases unmatched: 11. The CDR3 is 18 residues long.

This clonotype has more than one count but fewer than ten. This chain connects TRBV5-1 to TRBJ2-4; possible D gene TRBD2, 6 bases. V was pared by 0 bases and J by 1 base, with 11 bases between. Germline-derived CDR1 and CDR2 are SGHRS and YFSETQ. CDR3 size: 16 residues. The CDR3 here is CASSLEWRGAKNIQYF. Written as DNA, the CDR3 is TGCGCCAGCAGCTTGGAGTGGCGGGGTGCCAAAAACATTCAGTACTTC. The full variable domain, rest sourced from reference TRBV5-1 and TRBJ2-4, is KAGVTQTPRYLIKTRGQQVTLSCSPISGHRSVSWYQQTPGQGLQFLFEYFSETQRNKGNFPGRFSGRQFSNSRSEMNVSTLELGDSALYLCASSLEWRGAKNIQYFGAGTRLSVL.

This clonotype has only a few counts. A junction boundary mismatches the germline segment, possibly from a read error. The rearrangement links TRBV7-7 to TRBJ2-5, with 7 bases fitting TRBD2. Germline CDR1 SSHAT, CDR2 FNYEAQ (reference sequence). The CDR3 covers 15 residues. DNA of the CDR3: TGTGCTAGCAGCCTGGGGACTATCCTGCAAGAGACCCAGTACTTC. It translates to CASSLGTILQETQYF. Using reference TRBV7-7 and TRBJ2-5 for the parts outside the CDR3, the full variable domain is GAGVSQSPRYKVTKRGQDVTLRCDPISSHATLYWYQQALGQGPEFLTYFNYEAQPDKSGLPSDRFSAERPEGSISTLTIQRTEQRDSAMYRCASSLGTILQETQYFGPGTRLLVL.

The table lists this clonotype with a few counts. The chain links TRBV30 to TRBJ2-7, with D tentatively TRBD1 (5 bases). With 0 bases removed from V and 6 bases from J, the gap between germline ends came to 9 bases. CDR3 length: 12 residues. Looked up from germline, CDR1 is GTSNPN and CDR2 is SVGIG (reference sequence). The DNA for the CDR3 is TGTGCCTGGAGTGTGGGGCGGACCGAGCAGTACTTC. It is translated as CAWSVGRTEQYF.

This clonotype was counted a few times. The chain employs TRBV28 and TRBJ1-1, with D possibly matching TRBD1 (6 bases). The ends were cut back, 4 bases at V and 11 bases at J, with 17 bases in the middle. CDR3 length: 13 amino acids. Germline-derived CDR1 and CDR2 are MDHEN and SYDVKM. CDR3 bases: TGTGCCAGCAGTTCCGCCGATACAGGGACGGCTTTCTTT. This translates into CASSSADTGTAFF.

This clonotype has only a few counts. This chain uses TRBV7-2 with TRBJ2-2, with a tentative D call TRBD2 (5 bases). The germline CDR1 and CDR2 sequences are SGHTA and FQGNSA. This CDR3 has 14 residues. V dropped 7 bases and J dropped 6 bases, with 15 bases sitting between them. CDR3 residues: CASIRLTFPGELFF. The CDR3 DNA follows: TGTGCCAGCATTCGACTAACCTTCCCCGGGGAGCTGTTTTTT. Filled out from reference TRBV7-2 and TRBJ2-2, the complete variable domain reads GAGVSQSPSNKVTEKGKDVELRCDPISGHTALYWYRQSLGQGLEFLIYFQGNSAPDKSGLPSDRFSAERTGGSVSTLTIQRTQQEDSAVYLCASIRLTFPGELFFGEGSRLTVL.

There are a few counts of this clonotype. The chain recombines TRBV12-3 or TRBV12-4 with TRBJ1-4, with D possibly TRBD1 on 5 matching bases. Between the trimmed V and J ends, which lost 10 bases and 5 bases, there was a span of 17 bases. The CDR3 totals 14 residues. The CDR3 loop reads CAIPLGLNNEKLFF. The DNA for the CDR3 is TGTGCCATCCCGTTGGGACTGAACAATGAAAAACTGTTTTTT.

In this sample, this clonotype turned up many times. This chain joins TRBV7-2 and TRBJ1-1, with a weak D call TRBD1 (6 bases). The V end was cut by 3 bases, the J end by 7 bases, with 15 bases between. This CDR3 is built from 14 residues. Germline V gene data show CDR1 as SGHTA and CDR2 as FQGNSA. The CDR3 nucleotides read TGTGCCAGCAGCTTTACAGGGAACGGGGGTGAAGCTTTCTTT. Encoded protein: CASSFTGNGGEAFF.

This clonotype was seen only a few times. This chain links TRBV29-1 with TRBJ1-2; no reliable D call. The CDR3 consists of 16 residues. The V gene lost 6 bases and the J gene lost 0 bases, with 20 bases spanning the gap. Germline V gives CDR1 SQVTM, CDR2 ANQGSEA. CDR3 coding DNA: TGCAGCGTCGGTTCGGGCCGGCGTACTACTAACTATGGCTACACCTTC. Translated: CSVGSGRRTTNYGYTF.

There are many counts of this clonotype. The chain is built from TRBV5-1 and TRBJ2-5; TRBD2 agrees at 8 bases. Germline-derived CDR1 and CDR2 are SGHRS and YFSETQ. CDR3 length equals 15 residues. Losses at the gene ends were 4 bases for V and 3 bases for J; bases not matched to a gene: 8. The CDR3 is CASSGTTGGKETQYF. The CDR3 DNA reads as TGCGCCAGCAGCGGCACGACGGGAGGGAAAGAGACCCAGTACTTC.

This clonotype showed up many times. This chain uses TRBV7-2 with TRBJ2-5; tentatively, D is TRBD2 (6 bases). This CDR3 comprises 15 residues. CDR1 is SGHTA and CDR2 is FQGNSA in the germline V gene. Trimming left V 1 base short and J 5 bases short, with 14 bases between. The CDR3 DNA reads as TGTGCCAGCAGCTTAGGGGGGACTGCTCAGGAGACCCAGTACTTC. Translated, it gives CASSLGGTAQETQYF.

The chain links TRBV18 to TRBJ1-1; no definite D call. V lost 3 bases and J 2 bases, leaving 7 bases between the germline ends. The length of the CDR3 is 13 residues. CDR1 and CDR2 from the germline V gene are KGHSH and LQKENI. The CDR3 DNA reads TGTGCCAGCTCACCCGCCGAAAACACTGAAGCTTTCTTT. Residues: CASSPAENTEAFF.

A note on this clonotype: One end of the junction does not line up with germline, which may come from a read error. This rearrangement joins TRBV2 to TRBJ1-1; TRBD1 agrees at 9 bases. The germline CDR1 and CDR2 sequences are SNHLY and FYNNEI. The CDR3 has 17 amino acids. The CDR3 DNA is TGTGCCTGCAGCCGACCACGACAGGGGGTCGGGAACACTGAAGCTTTCTTT. Amino acids: CACSRPRQGVGNTEAFF.